The 12 T cell receptor beta chains below were found in one sample sequenced in a study of blood T cell repertoires in COVID-19. TCRdb's copy holds only in-frame clones and misses some; the assay was immunoSEQ multiplex PCR. The data show 200,000 to 250,000 clones, approximately 90% seen once. The specimen was peripheral blood. These receptors all stem from a woman between 18 and 30 years old who had recovered from COVID-19.

The J gene is TRBJ1-1, the V gene TRBV4-3, with D perhaps TRBD1 (6 bases). V lost 2 bases and J 5 bases, leaving 12 bases between the germline ends. Germline assignment: CDR1 LGHNA and CDR2 YSLEER. The CDR3 loop spans 14 amino acids. This chain's CDR3 is CASSQNSGVTEAFF. CDR3 nucleotides: TGCGCCAGCAGCCAAAATTCAGGGGTGACTGAAGCTTTCTTT.

J is TRBJ2-2 and V is TRBV4-1; the match to TRBD1 covers 9 bases. This CDR3 is built from 17 residues. V shed 3 bases and J 0 bases; nucleotides not matched to a gene: 5. Germline V gene sequence: CDR1 MGHRA, CDR2 YSYEKL. DNA for the CDR3: TGCGCCAGCAGCCATCCCCGACAGGGGGCGAACACCGGGGAGCTGTTTTTT. Protein: CASSHPRQGANTGELFF.

V and J are TRBV27 and TRBJ2-7; 12 bases map to TRBD1. Germline V gene lookup returns CDR1 MNHEY and CDR2 SMNVEV (reference sequence). This CDR3 region has 14 residues. V lost 5 bases to trimming and J lost 6 bases; unmatched junction nucleotides: 5. The CDR3 DNA sequence: TGTGCCAGCAGTGTAGGGACAGGGGGCCTCGAGCAGTACTTC. Protein sequence: CASSVGTGGLEQYF.

The J gene is TRBJ2-7, the V gene TRBV19, with a tentative D call TRBD1 (5 bases). The length of the CDR3 is 14 residues. With 6 bases removed from V and 2 bases from J, the gap between germline ends came to 14 bases. Germline V gene lookup returns CDR1 LNHDA and CDR2 SQIVND (reference sequence). The CDR3 DNA is TGTGCCAGTAGCGATTCAGGGTTAGCCTACGAGCAGTACTTC. Its protein product is CASSDSGLAYEQYF.

This clone was picked up one time. The rearrangement uses TRBV20-1 and TRBJ1-2; 9 bases are shared with TRBD1. V lost 6 bases, J lost 5 bases, and 16 bases stayed unmatched. Germline CDR1 DFQATT, CDR2 SNEGSKA (reference sequence). The CDR3 totals 16 residues. CDR3 amino acids: CSASGTGWTLSYGYTF. CDR3 DNA sequence: TGCAGTGCGAGTGGGACAGGGTGGACTCTTTCTTATGGCTACACCTTC.

V is TRBV7-3 and J is TRBJ2-3, with D maybe TRBD1 (6 bases). The CDR3 contains 15 residues. Germline CDR1 is SGHTA and CDR2 is FQGTGA. The V and J ends lost 4 bases and 2 bases respectively, with 13 bases between them. The CDR3 is CASSSRGQPTDTQYF. CDR3 sequence (DNA): TGTGCCAGCAGCTCGCGAGGACAGCCCACAGATACGCAGTATTTT.

The J gene is TRBJ2-1, the V gene TRBV4-1; 9 nucleotides match TRBD1. The CDR3 has 15 residues. Trimming cost V 7 bases and J 8 bases; bases outside gene matches: 12. Germline V gives CDR1 MGHRA, CDR2 YSYEKL. Written as DNA, the CDR3 is TGCGCCAGCACACTTGGGACAGGGTCAGGCGATGAGCAGTTCTTC. This translates into CASTLGTGSGDEQFF.

The chain recombines TRBV15 with TRBJ1-5; a weak D match, TRBD1 (5 bases). Germline V gene lookup returns CDR1 LNHNV and CDR2 YYDKDF (reference sequence). V dropped 3 bases and J dropped 3 bases, with 9 bases sitting between them. The CDR3 totals 14 residues. CDR3 residues: CATSSQGNNQPQHF. The CDR3 region has the DNA TGTGCCACCAGCAGCCAGGGCAACAATCAGCCCCAGCATTTT.

In DNA, the CDR3 is TGTGCCAGCAGCTTGGGTACAACGGGAGCTCCCATAGCTAACTATGGCTACACCTTC. It yields the protein CASSLGTTGAPIANYGYTF. The chain has TRBV5-8 and TRBJ1-2; no firm D call. With 0 bases removed from V and 0 bases from J, the gap between germline ends came to 21 bases. CDR3 length equals 19 residues. Germline CDR1 SGHTS, CDR2 YDEGEE.

The V and J genes are TRBV2 and TRBJ2-3, with 9 bases fitting TRBD2. CDR3 size: 15 residues. Per germline, CDR1 SNHLY and CDR2 FYNNEI. After removal of 1 base from V and 13 bases from J, the junction contained 12 bases not matched to a gene. The CDR3 region has the DNA TGTGCCAGCAGTGAAGGATCAACTAGCGGGCTTCGAGAGTATTTT. It specifies CASSEGSTSGLREYF.

This sequence joins TRBV7-9 and TRBJ2-6, with D perhaps matching TRBD1 (6 bases). Germline V CDR1 and CDR2: SEHNR, FQNEAQ (reference sequence). This CDR3 is 17 amino acids long. V lost 3 bases and J 1 base, leaving 13 bases between the germline ends. DNA for the CDR3: TGTGCCAGCAGCTTTTCGGGACAAAATTCTGGGGCCAACGTCCTGACTTTC. Translation: CASSFSGQNSGANVLTF.

This clone was detected once. V gene TRBV7-2 combines with J gene TRBJ2-7, with D tentatively TRBD2 (6 bases). The ends were cut back, 3 bases at V and 2 bases at J, with 14 bases in the middle. This CDR3 has 15 amino acids. From germline, CDR1 is SGHTA and CDR2 FQGNSA. This CDR3 is CASSLLGRPPYEQYF. DNA of the CDR3: TGTGCCAGCAGCTTGCTGGGGAGGCCCCCCTACGAGCAGTACTTC.